Sequencing of this T cell receptor (beta chain) was carried out in a study of identical twins. Notes on the study in general: Researchers reported weaker excess twin sharing in beta out-of-frame sequences. Diverse VJ usage suggested most zero-insertion clonotypes were not invariant T cells.

Healthy Caucasians were all of the donors. This clonotype has ten or more counts. What it recognizes is unknown. CDR1 is SQVTM, CDR2 ANQGSEA, per germline. With 4 bases clipped from V and 2 bases from J, the junction kept 6 bases outside the gene matches. This CDR3 has 14 amino acids. TCRdb re-analysed the 5' RACE reads in MiXCR, keeping a single row per CDR3 protein. The sample lists about 690,000 distinct CDR3 sequences, approximately 6% occurring once. What was sequenced was naive T cells sorted from blood. The rearrangement joins TRBV29-1 to TRBJ2-7; 9 positions match TRBD2. This receptor was identified in a man younger than 30 in good health. CDR3: CSVVLAGGPYEQYF. CDR3 sequence (DNA): TGCAGCGTTGTTCTGGCGGGAGGGCCCTACGAGCAGTACTTC.